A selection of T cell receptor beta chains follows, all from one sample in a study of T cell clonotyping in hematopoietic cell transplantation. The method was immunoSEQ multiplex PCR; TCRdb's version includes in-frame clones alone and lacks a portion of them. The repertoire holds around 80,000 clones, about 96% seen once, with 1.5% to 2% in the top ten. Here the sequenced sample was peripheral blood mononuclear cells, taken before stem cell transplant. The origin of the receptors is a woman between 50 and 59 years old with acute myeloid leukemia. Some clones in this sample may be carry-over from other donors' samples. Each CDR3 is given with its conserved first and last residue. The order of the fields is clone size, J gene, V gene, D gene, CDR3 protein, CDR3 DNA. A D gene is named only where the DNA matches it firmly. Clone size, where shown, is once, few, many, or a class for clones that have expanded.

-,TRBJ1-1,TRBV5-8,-,CASALTGTEAFF,TGTGCCAGCGCCCTTACAGGGACTGAAGCTTTCTTT
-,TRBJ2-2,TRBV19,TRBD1,CASSGTGINTGELFF,TGTGCCAGTAGTGGGACAGGGATTAACACCGGGGAGCTGTTTTTT
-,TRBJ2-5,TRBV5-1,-,CASSLGVFLQETQYF,TGCGCCAGCAGCTTGGGAGTGTTCCTCCAAGAGACCCAGTACTTC
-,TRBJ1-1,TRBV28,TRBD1,CASKQGGNTEAFF,TGTGCCAGCAAACAGGGGGGGAACACTGAAGCTTTCTTT
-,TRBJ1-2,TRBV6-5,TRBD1,CASGDRVDGYTF,TGTGCCAGCGGGGACAGGGTGGATGGCTACACCTTC
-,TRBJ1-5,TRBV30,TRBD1,CAWRTGKGGQPQHF,TGTGCCTGGAGGACAGGGAAAGGTGGTCAGCCCCAGCATTTT
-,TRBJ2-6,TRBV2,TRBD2,CASSVVSGSSGANVLTF,TGTGCCAGCAGTGTGGTCAGCGGGAGCTCTGGGGCCAACGTCCTGACTTTC
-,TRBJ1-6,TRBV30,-,CAWSRGTQNSPLHF,TGTGCCTGGAGTCGGGGGACGCAGAATTCACCCCTCCACTTT
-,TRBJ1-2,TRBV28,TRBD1,CASSLGGTGRNYGYTF,TGTGCCAGCAGTTTAGGGGGGACAGGGAGAAACTATGGCTACACCTTC
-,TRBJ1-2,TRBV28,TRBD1,CASRQGALDYGYTF,TGTGCCAGCAGACAGGGGGCCTTAGACTATGGCTACACCTTC
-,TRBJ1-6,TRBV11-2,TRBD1,CASSANSRGQGPPPLHF,TGTGCCAGCAGCGCAAACAGCCGGGGACAGGGCCCTCCACCCCTCCACTTT
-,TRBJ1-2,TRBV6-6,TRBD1,CASSYTRTGDGYTF,TGTGCCAGCAGTTACACTAGGACAGGAGATGGCTACACCTTC
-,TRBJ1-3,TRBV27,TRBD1,CASKAGTVLGNTIYF,TGTGCCAGCAAAGCCGGGACAGTTCTTGGAAACACCATATATTTT
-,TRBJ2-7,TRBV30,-,CAWSVDFSYEQYF,TGTGCCTGGAGTGTCGACTTCTCCTACGAGCAGTACTTC
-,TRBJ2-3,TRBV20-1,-,CSAKKADTQYF,TGCAGTGCTAAAAAGGCAGATACGCAGTATTTT
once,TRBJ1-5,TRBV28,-,CASSPIQTPQPGHF,TGTGCCAGCAGCCCGATTCAGACACCCCAGCCCGGGCATTTT
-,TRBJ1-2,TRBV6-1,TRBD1,CASSGQGYGYTF,TGTGCCAGCAGTGGACAGGGGTATGGCTACACCTTC
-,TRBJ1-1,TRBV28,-,CASSPYNTEAFF,TGTGCCAGCAGTCCATACAACACTGAAGCTTTCTTT
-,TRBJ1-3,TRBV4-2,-,CASSQDLGLPGNTIYF,TGTGCCAGCAGCCAAGATTTGGGGCTTCCAGGAAACACCATATATTTT
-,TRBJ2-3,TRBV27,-,CASSPRSGRSTDTQYF,TGTGCCAGCAGTCCCCGGTCGGGGAGAAGCACAGATACGCAGTATTTT
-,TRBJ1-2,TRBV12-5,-,CASGGQFHGYTF,TGTGCTAGTGGTGGACAGTTTCATGGCTACACCTTC
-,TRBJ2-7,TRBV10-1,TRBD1,CATAKDRNSYEQYF,TGCGCCACCGCAAAGGACAGGAACTCCTACGAGCAGTACTTC
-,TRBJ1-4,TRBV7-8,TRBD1,CASSLAQTGLNEKLFF,TGTGCCAGCAGCTTAGCCCAGACAGGGTTAAATGAAAAACTGTTTTTT
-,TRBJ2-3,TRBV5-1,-,CASSLNVDTQYF,TGCGCCAGCAGCTTAAATGTAGATACGCAGTATTTT
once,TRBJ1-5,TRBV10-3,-,CAASTASNSNQPQHF,TGTGCCGCCTCGACAGCAAGCAATAGCAATCAGCCCCAGCATTTT
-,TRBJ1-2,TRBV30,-,CAWSVKAEGGYTF,TGTGCCTGGAGTGTTAAGGCGGAAGGTGGCTACACCTTC
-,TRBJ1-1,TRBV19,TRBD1,CASRGQGALTEAFF,TGTGCCAGTAGGGGACAGGGGGCGCTCACTGAAGCTTTCTTT
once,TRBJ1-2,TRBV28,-,CASSLTDGYTF,TGTGCCAGCAGTTTAACGGATGGCTACACCTTC
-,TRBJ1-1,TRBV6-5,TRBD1,CASARRTGGETEAFF,TGTGCCAGCGCGCGACGGACAGGGGGCGAGACTGAAGCTTTCTTT
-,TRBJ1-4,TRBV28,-,CASSFLPATNEKLFF,TGTGCCAGCAGTTTCCTCCCGGCAACTAATGAAAAACTGTTTTTT
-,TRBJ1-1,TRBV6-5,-,CASSSSYRNTEAFF,TGTGCCAGCAGTTCGTCGTACAGGAACACTGAAGCTTTCTTT
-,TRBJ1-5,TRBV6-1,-,CASIVDLGRNQPQHF,TGTGCCAGCATTGTGGATCTTGGACGCAATCAGCCCCAGCATTTT
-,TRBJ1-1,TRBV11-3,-,CASSPGVSTEAFF,TGTGCCAGCAGCCCCGGAGTGTCCACTGAAGCTTTCTTT
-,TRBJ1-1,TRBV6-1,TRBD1,CASSEARTGAGAFF,TGTGCCAGCAGTGAAGCGCGCACAGGGGCGGGAGCTTTCTTT
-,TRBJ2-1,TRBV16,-,CASSPTSEQFF,TGTGCCAGCAGCCCAACTAGTGAGCAGTTCTTC
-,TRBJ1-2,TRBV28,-,CASRSQGSGYTF,TGTGCCAGCAGGTCTCAGGGGTCTGGCTACACCTTC
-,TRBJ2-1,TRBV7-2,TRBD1,CASSLTGQGNNEQFF,TGTGCCAGCAGCTTAACGGGACAGGGAAACAATGAGCAGTTCTTC
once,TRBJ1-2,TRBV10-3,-,CAVGAEINGYTF,TGTGCAGTCGGAGCCGAAATTAATGGCTACACCTTC
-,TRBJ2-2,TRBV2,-,CASSELTGELFF,TGTGCCAGCAGTGAACTTACCGGGGAGCTGTTTTTT
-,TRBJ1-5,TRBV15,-,CATSRGDGSNQPQHF,TGTGCCACCAGCAGAGGAGACGGCAGCAATCAGCCCCAGCATTTT
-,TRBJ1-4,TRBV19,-,CASSQVPNEKLFF,TGTGCCAGTTCTCAGGTCCCTAATGAAAAACTGTTTTTT
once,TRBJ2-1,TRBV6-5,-,CASRLGLGSYNEQFF,TGTGCCAGCAGGTTAGGGCTCGGCTCCTACAATGAGCAGTTCTTC
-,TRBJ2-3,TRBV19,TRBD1,CASSTGTGRSTDTQYF,TGTGCCAGTAGTACCGGGACAGGGCGCAGCACAGATACGCAGTATTTT
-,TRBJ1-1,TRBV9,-,CASSVIANTEAFF,TGTGCCAGCAGCGTAATCGCGAACACTGAAGCTTTCTTT
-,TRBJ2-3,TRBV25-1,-,CASSDPGWLGRTDTQYF,TGTGCCAGCAGTGACCCGGGATGGCTAGGTCGGACAGATACGCAGTATTTT
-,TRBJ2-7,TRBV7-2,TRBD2,CASSTTGGSYEQYF,TGTGCCAGCAGCACAACGGGGGGCTCCTACGAGCAGTACTTC
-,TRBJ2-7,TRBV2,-,CASRSGTSDYEQYF,TGTGCCAGCAGATCCGGGACTTCAGACTACGAGCAGTACTTC
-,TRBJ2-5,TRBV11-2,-,CASSTNTGSETQYF,TGTGCCAGCAGCACAAACACAGGGTCGGAGACCCAGTACTTC
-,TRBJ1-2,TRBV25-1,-,CASTGTVNGYTF,TGTGCCAGCACCGGGACGGTGAATGGCTACACCTTC
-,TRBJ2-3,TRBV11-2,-,CASSLEVSVSQYF,TGTGCCAGCAGCTTAGAAGTTTCGGTATCGCAGTATTTT
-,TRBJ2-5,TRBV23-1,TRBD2,CASSQSAGYQETQYF,TGCGCCAGCAGTCAATCAGCGGGGTACCAAGAGACCCAGTACTTC
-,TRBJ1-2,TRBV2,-,CASTMQEFYGYTF,TGTGCCAGCACGATGCAGGAGTTTTATGGCTACACCTTC
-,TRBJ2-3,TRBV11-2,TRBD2,CASSLEMGASGVTDTQYF,TGTGCCAGCAGCTTAGAGATGGGAGCTAGCGGAGTCACAGATACGCAGTATTTT
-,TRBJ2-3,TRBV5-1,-,CASSLIPAVGDTQYF,TGCGCCAGCAGCTTGATTCCTGCGGTAGGGGATACGCAGTATTTT
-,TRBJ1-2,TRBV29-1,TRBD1,CSVVPAGQGFVGYGYTF,TGCAGCGTTGTCCCTGCGGGACAGGGTTTCGTTGGCTATGGCTACACCTTC
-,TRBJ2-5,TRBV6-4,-,CASSQQAGAQETQYF,TGTGCCAGCAGCCAACAGGCGGGGGCCCAAGAGACCCAGTACTTC
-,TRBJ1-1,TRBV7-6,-,CASSFGGYTEAFF,TGTGCCAGCAGCTTTGGGGGATACACTGAAGCTTTCTTT